The TCR beta chain described here comes from a study of blood T cell repertoires in COVID-19. Study-level information: COVID-19 samples collected from the United States, Italy and Spain covered acute and convalescent phases.

Trimming pared 4 bases from V and 2 bases from J, leaving 3 bases between. CDR1 and CDR2 from the germline V gene are SGHRS and YFSETQ. The length of the CDR3 is 11 residues. As processed by the authors: Reference gene primer amplification yielded estimated nucleated cell counts. Measured with immunoSEQ multiplex PCR; TCRdb has only the in-frame clones, and not every one. That table is the source of V, J and clone size, and D and trimming were worked out from the DNA. The sample includes 130,000 to 150,000 clones, more than 70% seen only once; the top ten take around 5%. V is TRBV5-1 and J is TRBJ1-1; D remains ambiguous. The source material was peripheral blood. This clonotype originated in a woman in her 50s with acute or convalescent COVID-19. This chain's CDR3 is CASSLNTEAFF. CDR3 DNA sequence: TGCGCCAGCAGCCTAAACACTGAAGCTTTCTTT.